This entry lists 22 T cell receptor beta chains sequenced from one sample in a study of blood T cell repertoires in COVID-19. Data came from immunoSEQ multiplex PCR; TCRdb stores just in-frame clones and leaves some out. The data contain under 200,000 clones, about 86% of them singletons. Sequenced: PBMCs or T cells enriched from blood (not recorded which). All receptors come from a middle-aged man who had recovered from COVID-19.

For this clone: The same CDR3 also results from other DNA sequences found in this sample. The chain carries TRBV18 and TRBJ1-2; the match to TRBD1 covers 8 bases. V was pared by 3 bases and J by 3 bases, with 0 bases of the junction left unmatched. CDR3 length equals 13 residues. Per germline, CDR1 KGHSH and CDR2 LQKENI. The CDR3 DNA follows: TGTGCCAGCTCACCGGGACAGGACTATGGCTACACCTTC. Translation gives CASSPGQDYGYTF. The whole variable domain, remainder taken from reference TRBV18 and TRBJ1-2, is NAGVMQNPRHLVRRRGQEARLRCSPMKGHSHVYWYRQLPEEGLKFMVYLQKENIIDESGMPKERFSAEFPKEGPSILRIQQVVRGDSAAYFCASSPGQDYGYTFGSGTRLTVV.

This rearrangement joins TRBV6-5 to TRBJ1-3; the D gene is possibly TRBD1 (6 bases). V was shortened by 8 bases and J by 4 bases, with 15 bases between the two germline ends. The CDR3 consists of 14 residues. Looked up from germline, CDR1 is MNHEY and CDR2 is SVGAGI. The CDR3 here is CASLGAGSGNTIYF. The CDR3 coding sequence is TGTGCCAGCTTGGGGGCAGGTTCAGGAAACACCATATATTTT.

The chain has TRBV3-1 (or the pseudogene TRBV3-2) and TRBJ2-4; 7 bases match TRBD1. Unmatched junction bases numbered 1, after V lost 1 base and J lost 1 base. This CDR3 contains 15 residues. Looked up from germline, CDR1 is LGHDT and CDR2 is YNNKEL (reference sequence). DNA of the CDR3: TGTGCCAGCAGCCAAGGAGGGGGCGCCAAAAACATTCAGTACTTC. Protein: CASSQGGGAKNIQYF.

This chain uses TRBV7-3 with TRBJ2-7; TRBD1 is a possible D gene (6 bases). CDR1 is SGHTA, CDR2 FQGTGA, per germline. This CDR3 spans 13 amino acids. V lost 5 bases and J lost 7, with 15 bases in between. The CDR3 DNA follows: TGTGCCAGCAGCATCGCCCCGACAGGAGAGCAGTACTTC. Protein product: CASSIAPTGEQYF. Complete variable domain (other parts from reference TRBV7-3 and TRBJ2-7): GAGVSQTPSNKVTEKGKYVELRCDPISGHTALYWYRQSLGQGPEFLIYFQGTGAADDSGLPNDRFFAVRPEGSVSTLKIQRTERGDSAVYLCASSIAPTGEQYFGPGTRLTVT.

The chain recombines TRBV1 with TRBJ2-7; the DNA was not used to check the table's D call, TRBD1. TRBV1 is tagged as a pseudogene. The CDR3 extends over 15 amino acids. The chain's CDR3 is CTSRLGLVGFYEQYF. The CDR3 nucleotides read TGCACCAGCAGGCTGGGCCTGGTGGGCTTCTACGAGCAGTACTTC.

With respect to this clone: The junction shows a germline mismatch at one end, possibly a read error. The chain recombines TRBV2 with TRBJ2-7, with D perhaps matching TRBD2 (5 bases). CDR1 and CDR2 (germline): SNHLY, FYNNEI. The CDR3 totals 13 residues. The CDR3 region is CASSQAGNHEQYF. DNA of the CDR3: TGTGCCAGCAGTCAAGCCGGGAACCACGAGCAGTACTTC.

This clone was counted once. The chain links TRBV5-1 to TRBJ2-3; TRBD2 matches at 8 bases. The CDR3 consists of 17 residues. The germline V gene encodes CDR1 SGHRS and CDR2 YFSETQ. V was pared by 3 bases and J by 0 bases, with 9 bases of the junction left unmatched. For the CDR3, the DNA is TGCGCCAGCAGCTCTAGTGGGACTAGGGTGAGCACAGATACGCAGTATTTT. Translating gives CASSSSGTRVSTDTQYF.

The V gene is TRBV19, the J gene TRBJ2-5; TRBD1 aligns across 11 bases. With V trimmed by 4 bases and J by 5 bases, 9 bases remained unmatched. There are 16 residues in the CDR3. Looked up from germline, CDR1 is LNHDA and CDR2 is SQIVND (reference sequence). The CDR3 is CASSTWGQGERETQYF. The CDR3 DNA is TGTGCCAGTAGTACCTGGGGACAGGGGGAGAGGGAGACCCAGTACTTC. Filled out from reference TRBV19 and TRBJ2-5, the complete variable domain reads DGGITQSPKYLFRKEGQNVTLSCEQNLNHDAMYWYRQDPGQGLRLIYYSQIVNDFQKGDIAEGYSVSREKKESFPLTVTSAQKNPTAFYLCASSTWGQGERETQYFGPGTRLLVL.

A single count supports this clone. The chain recombines TRBV5-4 with TRBJ2-6; TRBD1 matches at 8 bases. The V and J ends lost 4 bases and 4 bases, in that order; junction bases with no gene match: 4. In germline, CDR1 is SGHNT, CDR2 YYREEE (reference sequence). This CDR3 is built from 15 residues. The CDR3 DNA sequence: TGTGCCAGCAGCCAGGGGGCGCCCGGGGCCAACGTCCTGACTTTC. It encodes CASSQGAPGANVLTF.

The chain links TRBV6-5 to TRBJ1-1; no definite D call. V was trimmed by 6 bases and J by 5 bases, leaving 19 bases between them. CDR1 is MNHEY, CDR2 SVGAGI, per germline. This CDR3 spans 15 amino acids. The CDR3 DNA reads TGTGCCAGCAGGCACCCCGGTCGGGGTGAGACTGAAGCTTTCTTT. As protein: CASRHPGRGETEAFF.

This clone has just one count. This chain links TRBV19 with TRBJ2-7; the D gene is possibly TRBD2 (6 bases). The germline V and J ends were trimmed by 3 bases and 1 base, with 10 bases remaining between them. The CDR3 is 14 residues long. Per germline, CDR1 LNHDA and CDR2 SQIVND (reference sequence). The CDR3 DNA reads TGTGCCAGTAGTATCGGGGGATCTTCCTACGAGCAGTACTTC. It translates to CASSIGGSSYEQYF.

J is TRBJ1-5 and V is TRBV4-3, with D perhaps matching TRBD1 (5 bases). With 2 bases removed from V and 8 bases from J, the gap between germline ends came to 10 bases. The length of the CDR3 is 13 residues. Germline CDR1 reads LGHNA; CDR2 reads YSLEER. The CDR3 sequence: CASSQTGLEPQHF. The CDR3 DNA sequence: TGCGCCAGCAGCCAAACAGGCTTGGAGCCCCAGCATTTT.

The chain has TRBV11-2 and TRBJ1-3; D not resolved. CDR3 length: 15 residues. CDR1 and CDR2 (germline): SGHAT, FQNNGV. V dropped 5 bases and J dropped 0 bases, with 11 bases sitting between them. This chain's CDR3 is CASSALRFSGNTIYF. The CDR3, as DNA: TGTGCCAGCAGCGCCCTCCGGTTCTCTGGAAACACCATATATTTT.

V gene TRBV12-5 combines with J gene TRBJ1-2, with D unresolved. The CDR3 extends over 13 amino acids. Germline V gene lookup returns CDR1 LGHNT and CDR2 FRNRAP. Trimming removed 6 bases at V and 6 bases at J, with 14 bases between. Written as DNA, the CDR3 is TGTGCTAGTGGGGAAACCGGGTGGCATGGCTACACCTTC. It encodes CASGETGWHGYTF.

The V and J genes are TRBV5-1 and TRBJ2-7, with a weak D call TRBD2 (5 bases). The germline CDR1 and CDR2 sequences are SGHRS and YFSETQ. This CDR3 contains 13 residues. Trimming took 4 bases from V and 0 from J, leaving 8 bases between them. This CDR3 reads CASSVDFSYEQYF. Here the CDR3 DNA reads TGCGCCAGCAGCGTGGACTTCTCCTACGAGCAGTACTTC.

The genes are TRBV9 and TRBJ1-6; D gene ambiguous. This CDR3 has 13 residues. Trimming took off 0 bases at V and 9 bases at J, with 7 bases between the two ends. Looked up from germline, CDR1 is SGDLS and CDR2 is YYNGEE. CDR3 sequence reads: CASSVGEGSPLHF. CDR3 nucleotides: TGTGCCAGCAGCGTAGGGGAGGGTTCACCCCTCCACTTT.

This clone came up many times. V gene TRBV7-9 combines with J gene TRBJ2-7; D not resolved. Trimming left V 0 bases short and J 3 bases short, with 9 bases between. Germline values: CDR1 SEHNR, CDR2 FQNEAQ (reference sequence). The CDR3 sequence is 14 residues long. The CDR3 DNA is TGTGCCAGCAGCTTAGCCCCTGCAGTCTACGAGCAGTACTTC. It specifies CASSLAPAVYEQYF. The full variable domain, in which reference TRBV7-9 and TRBJ2-7 provide the parts outside the CDR3, is DTGVSQNPRHKITKRGQNVTFRCDPISEHNRLYWYRQTLGQGPEFLTYFQNEAQLEKSRLLSDRFSAERPKGSFSTLEIQRTEQGDSAMYLCASSLAPAVYEQYFGPGTRLTVT.

J is TRBJ1-1 and V is TRBV6-5; TRBD1 agrees at 7 bases. Germline assignment: CDR1 MNHEY and CDR2 SVGAGI. Trimming cost V 2 bases and J 2 bases; bases outside gene matches: 5. The CDR3 is made up of 15 amino acids. The CDR3 sequence: CASSYTGTVNTEAFF. The CDR3 region has the DNA TGTGCCAGCAGTTACACCGGGACAGTAAACACTGAAGCTTTCTTT.

The genes are TRBV7-2 and TRBJ2-3; 11 bases line up with TRBD2. Per the germline V gene, CDR1 is SGHTA and CDR2 is FQGNSA. After removal of 6 bases from V and 2 bases from J, the junction contained 4 bases not matched to a gene. The CDR3 totals 15 residues. This CDR3 is CASRLAGAPTDTQYF. As DNA, the CDR3 is TGTGCCAGCAGACTAGCGGGGGCCCCCACAGATACGCAGTATTTT.

This chain links TRBV5-4 with TRBJ2-5; TRBD1 aligns across 7 bases. Germline loops: CDR1 SGHNT, CDR2 YYREEE (reference sequence). Trimming at V came to 0 bases and at J to 4 bases, leaving 6 bases not matched to a gene. The CDR3 sequence is 15 residues long. As DNA, the CDR3 is TGTGCCAGCAGCTTGGAGACAGGGTTTCGAGAGACCCAGTACTTC. Its translation: CASSLETGFRETQYF. Looking up the rest from reference TRBV5-4 and TRBJ2-5 gives the full variable domain: ETGVTQSPTHLIKTRGQQVTLRCSSQSGHNTVSWYQQALGQGPQFIFQYYREEENGRGNFPPRFSGLQFPNYSSELNVNALELDDSALYLCASSLETGFRETQYFGPGTRLLVL.

This clone was seen more than once but under ten times. This chain links TRBV7-2 with TRBJ2-5; TRBD2 aligns across 10 bases. This CDR3 contains 18 residues. Germline lookup yields CDR1 SGHTA and CDR2 FQGNSA. The V and J ends lost 0 bases and 5 bases, in that order; junction bases with no gene match: 12. DNA for the CDR3: TGTGCCAGCAGCTTAGCCAGGTCTGAGCGGGGGGGCCTTGAGACCCAGTACTTC. Translated: CASSLARSERGGLETQYF. The whole variable domain, remainder taken from reference TRBV7-2 and TRBJ2-5, is GAGVSQSPSNKVTEKGKDVELRCDPISGHTALYWYRQSLGQGLEFLIYFQGNSAPDKSGLPSDRFSAERTGGSVSTLTIQRTQQEDSAVYLCASSLARSERGGLETQYFGPGTRLLVL.

This clone has more than one count but fewer than ten. Other DNA sequences within the sample encode an identical CDR3. This chain joins TRBV5-1 and TRBJ2-3; weak D call: TRBD1 (6 bases). There are 14 residues in the CDR3. Germline CDR1 reads SGHRS; CDR2 reads YFSETQ. The V and J ends lost 4 bases and 5 bases respectively, with 14 bases between them. CDR3 bases: TGCGCCAGCAGCGATCGGCAAGGGGGAGATACGCAGTATTTT. Its protein is CASSDRQGGDTQYF.